These T cell receptor beta chains were read from a single sample in a study of shared clonotypes between healthy human individuals. Here immunoSEQ multiplex PCR was the method, and the copy in TCRdb shows in-frame clones only, minus some. The repertoire holds 2 million to 2.5 million clones, approximately 95% seen once, with less than 0.15% in the top ten. Sequencing used naive CD4+ T cells sorted from blood. The receptor source for this set is a man between 18 and 35 years old in good health. Both conserved end residues are part of each CDR3. Fields, in order: J gene, V gene, CDR3 length, clone size, D gene, CDR3 protein, CDR3 DNA. The D gene is left open where the match is weak. Size values are once, few and many counts, or a class for expanded clones, and some rows have none.

TRBJ2-7 TRBV6-5 16 NA TRBD1 CASSYLAGGSPYEQYF TGTGCCAGCAGTTACTTGGCAGGGGGCTCCCCCTACGAGCAGTACTTC
TRBJ1-1 TRBV6-6 16 NA TRBD1 CASSPGQGAGNTEAFF TGTGCCAGCAGCCCCGGACAGGGGGCAGGAAACACTGAAGCTTTCTTT
TRBJ2-1 TRBV6-5 14 NA NA CASSSRRLYNEQFF TGTGCCAGCAGTTCCAGAAGGTTGTACAATGAGCAGTTCTTC
TRBJ2-1 TRBV6-4 15 NA NA CASSDQGGQGHEQFF TGTGCCAGCAGTGACCAGGGGGGGCAGGGCCATGAGCAGTTCTTC
TRBJ2-2 TRBV7-2 14 NA NA CASELGTNTGELFF TGTGCCAGCGAGTTGGGGACGAACACCGGGGAGCTGTTTTTT
TRBJ2-5 TRBV5-4 14 NA NA CASSSMGRQETQYF TGTGCCAGCAGCTCGATGGGACGTCAAGAGACCCAGTACTTC
TRBJ1-5 TRBV19 16 once TRBD1 CASSIQGAVGNQPQHF TGTGCCAGTAGTATACAGGGGGCGGTGGGCAATCAGCCCCAGCATTTT
TRBJ2-5 TRBV2 16 NA TRBD2 CASSLPGLGDQETQYF TGTGCCAGCAGCCTACCGGGACTAGGAGACCAAGAGACCCAGTACTTC
TRBJ1-2 TRBV10-3 14 NA NA CAISDFQGPGGYTF TGTGCCATCAGTGACTTTCAGGGCCCGGGAGGCTACACCTTC
TRBJ1-5 TRBV30 13 NA NA CAWSGGFNQPQHF TGTGCCTGGAGTGGAGGTTTCAATCAGCCCCAGCATTTT
TRBJ2-5 TRBV4-1 17 once TRBD2 CASSQGPWREGRETQYF TGCGCCAGCAGCCAAGGCCCTTGGCGGGAGGGCCGGGAGACCCAGTACTTC
TRBJ1-5 TRBV11-2 14 NA NA CASSLGQNNQPQHF TGTGCCAGCAGCTTGGGGCAGAACAATCAGCCCCAGCATTTT
TRBJ1-6 TRBV5-6 16 NA NA CASSLDAAGKYSPLHF TGTGCCAGCAGCTTGGATGCGGCAGGGAAGTACTCACCCCTCCACTTT
TRBJ2-7 TRBV10-3 16 NA TRBD2 CAISEPGTGGSYEQYF TGTGCCATCAGTGAGCCTGGCACGGGGGGCTCCTACGAGCAGTACTTC
TRBJ1-6 TRBV27 14 NA NA CASQLGAYNSPLHF TGTGCCAGCCAACTAGGAGCGTATAATTCACCCCTCCACTTT
TRBJ1-5 TRBV6-1 16 NA TRBD1 CASSESSGGGSQPQHF TGTGCCAGCAGTGAATCTTCAGGGGGTGGAAGTCAGCCCCAGCATTTT
TRBJ2-1 TRBV4-1 13 NA NA CASSQDWSPEQFF TGCGCCAGCAGCCAAGATTGGTCACCCGAGCAGTTCTTC
TRBJ2-1 TRBV25-1 12 NA NA CASKHNINEQFF TGTGCCAGCAAACACAACATAAATGAGCAGTTCTTC
TRBJ1-3 TRBV5-4 14 once NA CASSLRDSGNTIYF TGTGCCAGCAGCTTGCGGGACTCTGGAAACACCATATATTTT
TRBJ2-7 TRBV28 12 NA NA CASRQTPYEQYF TGTGCCAGCCGACAGACTCCCTACGAGCAGTACTTC
TRBJ1-4 TRBV28 13 NA NA CASSDIRVEKLFF TGTGCCAGCAGCGATATCAGGGTAGAAAAACTGTTTTTT
TRBJ1-4 TRBV10-3 14 NA NA CAIRPGATNEKLFF TGTGCCATCAGACCAGGGGCAACTAATGAAAAACTGTTTTTT
TRBJ2-3 TRBV14 17 NA TRBD2 CASSPPGLAGYTDTQYF TGTGCCAGCAGCCCGCCGGGACTAGCGGGGTATACAGATACGCAGTATTTT
TRBJ1-1 TRBV27 13 NA TRBD1 CASSMGQGFEAFF TGTGCCAGCAGTATGGGACAGGGGTTTGAAGCTTTCTTT
TRBJ2-3 TRBV5-4 16 NA TRBD1 CASSWPGTGVADTQYF TGTGCCAGCAGCTGGCCCGGGACAGGGGTTGCAGATACGCAGTATTTT
TRBJ1-1 TRBV28 13 NA NA CATLPAVNTEAFF TGTGCCACCCTACCTGCTGTGAACACTGAAGCTTTCTTT
TRBJ2-5 TRBV7-7 14 NA NA CASSPTWGQETQYF TGTGCTAGCAGCCCGACGTGGGGCCAAGAGACCCAGTACTTC
TRBJ2-4 TRBV27 16 NA NA CASSSGSLLAKNIQYF TGTGCCAGCAGCAGCGGCAGTCTTCTAGCCAAAAACATTCAGTACTTC
TRBJ2-7 TRBV6-6 14 once NA CASSRNQGNYEQYF TGTGCCAGCAGTCGAAACCAGGGGAACTACGAGCAGTACTTC
TRBJ1-2 TRBV5-6 15 NA TRBD1 CASSLTGQGNYGYTF TGTGCCAGCAGCTTAACAGGACAGGGCAACTATGGCTACACCTTC
TRBJ1-6 TRBV4-1 16 NA NA CASSQDGSGSNSPLHF TGCGCCAGCAGCCAAGATGGGTCAGGGAGTAATTCACCCCTCCACTTT
TRBJ1-1 TRBV5-4 15 once TRBD1 CASSTQGIKNTEAFF TGTGCCAGCAGCACACAGGGGATCAAGAACACTGAAGCTTTCTTT
TRBJ2-7 TRBV7-8 16 once TRBD2 CASSFSASGASYEQYF TGTGCCAGCAGCTTCTCGGCTAGCGGGGCCTCCTACGAGCAGTACTTC
TRBJ1-5 TRBV7-9 17 NA NA CASSLAFGGRGNQPQHF TGTGCCAGCAGCTTAGCCTTCGGGGGTAGAGGGAATCAGCCCCAGCATTTT
TRBJ2-7 TRBV7-9 12 NA NA CASSFTEGEQYF TGTGCCAGCAGCTTCACGGAGGGCGAGCAGTACTTC
TRBJ2-7 TRBV7-2 14 NA TRBD2 CASSLTSGSYEQYF TGTGCCAGCTCCTTGACTAGCGGGAGCTACGAGCAGTACTTC
TRBJ2-3 TRBV7-3 13 NA TRBD1 CASSTGGGNTQYF TGTGCCAGCAGCACAGGGGGCGGGAATACGCAGTATTTT
TRBJ2-5 TRBV6-1 13 NA NA CASNRALRETQYF TGTGCCAGCAATCGGGCTTTACGGGAGACCCAGTACTTC
TRBJ2-5 TRBV5-1 15 NA NA CASSLGGPAGETQYF TGCGCCAGCAGCTTGGGGGGACCCGCTGGAGAGACCCAGTACTTC
TRBJ2-7 TRBV27 15 NA NA CASSPAEGRRYEQYF TGTGCCAGCAGTCCCGCGGAAGGACGACGCTACGAGCAGTACTTC
TRBJ1-2 TRBV6-1 13 NA NA CASRAGPGTGYTF TGTGCCAGCAGGGCGGGTCCTGGAACTGGCTACACCTTC
TRBJ1-1 TRBV30 13 NA NA CAWSVNRATEAFF TGTGCCTGGAGTGTGAACAGGGCCACTGAAGCTTTCTTT
TRBJ2-3 TRBV7-2 15 NA TRBD2 CASSSSLAGVDTQYF TGTGCCAGCAGCTCCTCGTTAGCGGGGGTGGATACGCAGTATTTT
TRBJ2-7 TRBV11-2 15 NA NA CASSTETGILYEQYF TGTGCCAGCAGCACTGAGACAGGAATACTCTACGAGCAGTACTTC
TRBJ1-5 TRBV19 16 NA TRBD1 CASSLRETGRNQPQHF TGTGCCAGTAGTTTACGAGAGACAGGGCGGAATCAGCCCCAGCATTTT
TRBJ1-1 TRBV10-1 14 NA NA CASSEGTKNTEAFF TGCGCCAGCAGTGAAGGGACAAAGAACACTGAAGCTTTCTTT
TRBJ2-5 TRBV30 12 NA NA CAWRQSQETQYF TGTGCCTGGAGACAGTCACAAGAGACCCAGTACTTC
TRBJ1-3 TRBV28 12 NA NA CASSLVQNTIYF TGTGCCAGCAGTTTGGTTCAGAACACCATATATTTT
TRBJ1-2 TRBV7-3 15 NA TRBD1 CASSPDSTGIQGYTF TGTGCCAGCAGCCCAGACTCGACAGGGATACAGGGCTACACCTTC
TRBJ2-2 TRBV7-6 14 NA TRBD1 CASSLGGGGGELFF TGTGCCAGCAGCTTAGGAGGGGGCGGCGGGGAGCTGTTTTTT
TRBJ2-2 TRBV7-3 15 once NA CASSLTGARTGELFF TGTGCCAGCAGCTTAACAGGGGCGCGCACCGGGGAGCTGTTTTTT